These 30 T cell receptor beta chains share one sample of origin, sequenced in a study of identical twins. In TCRdb, the 5' RACE reads were re-called with MiXCR into one record per CDR3 protein. The table has roughly 630,000 distinct CDR3 sequences, 7.1% seen once; the top ten hold around 1.6%. Another study also made use of these data, one on yellow fever vaccine responses in identical twins.

Sequenced material: PBMCs. These receptors were obtained from a woman aged 18-29 years in good health.

This clonotype was seen only a few times. The chain employs TRBV5-1 and TRBJ2-2; 14 bases are shared with TRBD2. The germline gives CDR1 SGHRS, CDR2 YFSETQ. V shed 5 bases and J 5 bases; nucleotides not matched to a gene: 8. There are 17 residues in the CDR3. Here the CDR3 reads CASSPGTSGRSTGELFF. The CDR3 nucleotides are TGCGCCAGCAGTCCCGGGACTAGCGGGAGAAGTACCGGGGAGCTGTTTTTT. The entire variable domain, with the rest obtained from reference TRBV5-1 and TRBJ2-2, is as follows: KAGVTQTPRYLIKTRGQQVTLSCSPISGHRSVSWYQQTPGQGLQFLFEYFSETQRNKGNFPGRFSGRQFSNSRSEMNVSTLELGDSALYLCASSPGTSGRSTGELFFGEGSRLTVL.

The chain is built from TRBV12-5 and TRBJ2-3, with TRBD2 matching over 11 bases. V lost 6 bases and J lost 5; bases outside the gene matches: 7. Germline loops: CDR1 LGHNT, CDR2 FRNRAP. This CDR3 spans 15 amino acids. In DNA form, the CDR3 reads TGTGCTAGTGGCACCGGGACTAGCGGAAAAGATACGCAGTATTTT. As protein: CASGTGTSGKDTQYF. The variable domain in full, completed from reference TRBV12-5 and TRBJ2-3, reads DARVTQTPRHKVTEMGQEVTMRCQPILGHNTVFWYRQTMMQGLELLAYFRNRAPLDDSGMPKDRFSAEMPDATLATLKIQPSEPRDSAVYFCASGTGTSGKDTQYFGPGTRLTVL.

As DNA, the CDR3 is TGTGCCAGCAGCCAACGGGTAGCGGGAGGTCGATACAATGAGCAGTTCTTC. Protein sequence: CASSQRVAGGRYNEQFF. V usage is TRBV21-1 and J usage is TRBJ2-1; TRBD2 is taken as the D call from the table, unchecked against the DNA. TRBV21-1 is given as a pseudogene. This CDR3 comprises 17 residues.

The chain carries TRBV9 and TRBJ1-1; TRBD1 matches 7 bases. CDR3 length equals 15 residues. The germline V gene has CDR1 SGDLS and CDR2 YYNGEE. V was clipped by 1 base and J by 1 base; unmatched bases: 4. CDR3 protein: CASSVTGTANTEAFF. Here the CDR3 DNA reads TGTGCCAGCAGCGTAACCGGGACAGCGAACACTGAAGCTTTCTTT. Combining the CDR3 with reference TRBV9 and TRBJ1-1 gives the whole variable domain DSGVTQTPKHLITATGQRVTLRCSPRSGDLSVYWYQQSLDQGLQFLIQYYNGEERAKGNILERFSAQQFPDLHSELNLSSLELGDSALYFCASSVTGTANTEAFFGQGTRLTVV.

CDR3 in amino acids: CASSLGQGAWGANVLTF. The CDR3 DNA follows: TGTGCCAGCAGCCTGGGACAGGGGGCGTGGGGGGCCAACGTCCTGACTTTC. The chain carries TRBV6-1 and TRBJ2-6; 12 nucleotides align to TRBD1. Germline V gene lookup returns CDR1 MNHNS and CDR2 SASEGT. Trimming cost V 6 bases and J 4 bases; bases outside gene matches: 7. The CDR3 extends over 17 amino acids.

The J gene is TRBJ2-1, the V gene TRBV7-6; D gene ambiguous. V was pared by 2 bases and J by 1 base, with 9 bases between. CDR3 size: 15 residues. CDR1 SGHVS and CDR2 FNYEAQ come from the germline V gene. The CDR3 region has the DNA TGTGCCAGCAGCTTAATACGTTCGTCCTACAATGAGCAGTTCTTC. Translating gives CASSLIRSSYNEQFF.

The chain couples TRBV5-5 to TRBJ2-2, with D perhaps TRBD2 (6 bases). Germline loops: CDR1 SGHKS, CDR2 YYEKEE (reference sequence). Trimming cost V 3 bases and J 7 bases, with 16 bases left between them. This CDR3 comprises 15 residues. CDR3 sequence: CASSSSAGRGGELFF. The CDR3 DNA is TGTGCCAGCAGCTCTAGCGCGGGGCGCGGCGGGGAGCTGTTTTTT.

The rearrangement uses TRBV15 and TRBJ2-7; weak D call: TRBD1 (5 bases). The CDR3 spans 12 residues. V was pared by 1 base and J by 7 bases, with 8 bases between. Germline CDR1 LNHNV, CDR2 YYDKDF (reference sequence). The chain's CDR3 is CATSRAREEQYF. The CDR3 nucleotides are TGTGCCACCAGCAGAGCCAGGGAAGAGCAGTACTTC.

The rearrangement joins TRBV6-1 to TRBJ2-7, with 8 bases fitting TRBD2. Germline values: CDR1 MNHNS, CDR2 SASEGT. The CDR3 has 15 amino acids. Trimming at V came to 5 bases and at J to 7 bases, leaving 13 bases not matched to a gene. The CDR3 DNA reads as TGTGCCAGCAGTCCCGCGGGGGGTACTACGCTGGAGCAGTACGTC. Translation: CASSPAGGTTLEQYV.

At least ten counts were recorded for this clonotype. The chain joins TRBV3-1 to TRBJ2-1; no clear D gene. CDR3 length: 16 residues. CDR1 LGHDT and CDR2 YNNKEL come from the germline V gene (reference sequence). The V and J ends lost 0 bases and 0 bases respectively, with 9 bases between them. The CDR3 sequence is CASSQDAVSSYNEQFF. For the CDR3, the DNA is TGTGCCAGCAGCCAAGATGCAGTTAGCTCCTACAATGAGCAGTTCTTC.

The V and J genes are TRBV3-1 and TRBJ2-5, with 9 bases matching TRBD2. The CDR3 sequence is 15 residues long. The germline V gene encodes CDR1 LGHDT and CDR2 YNNKEL (reference sequence). V shed 5 bases, J shed 5 bases, and the junction held 9 bases outside the gene matches. CDR3 sequence reads: CASSTGLATGETQYF. The CDR3 DNA sequence: TGTGCCAGCAGCACGGGACTAGCAACGGGGGAGACCCAGTACTTC.

This clonotype has a count of ten or more. V is TRBV7-9 and J is TRBJ2-7; D gene uncertain. V dropped 4 bases and J dropped 6 bases, with 10 bases sitting between them. Per the germline V gene, CDR1 is SEHNR and CDR2 is FQNEAQ (reference sequence). There are 12 residues in the CDR3. CDR3 sequence (DNA): TGTGCCAGCAGCTATCATTCGGTCGAGCAGTACTTC. Protein product: CASSYHSVEQYF.

The chain recombines TRBV20-1 with TRBJ2-3; D gene uncertain. Germline-derived CDR1 and CDR2 are DFQATT and SNEGSKA (reference sequence). The V end was cut by 5 bases, the J end by 8 bases, with 20 bases between. The CDR3 is made up of 14 amino acids. CDR3 amino acids: CSAPRESTGGTQYF. Written as DNA, the CDR3 is TGCAGTGCTCCCCGTGAGTCCACTGGCGGTACGCAGTATTTT.

The chain combines TRBV18 with TRBJ1-5; D is undetermined. This CDR3 is 15 amino acids long. Germline CDR1 and CDR2: KGHSH and LQKENI. V shed 0 bases and J shed 2 bases, with 8 bases lying between them. CDR3 residues: CASSPPPGGNQPQHF. CDR3 in DNA: TGTGCCAGCTCACCACCTCCTGGGGGCAATCAGCCCCAGCATTTT.

V gene TRBV12-3 or TRBV12-4 combines with J gene TRBJ1-4; D gene ambiguous. Trimming cost V 2 bases and J 0 bases, with 10 bases left between them. This CDR3 has 16 residues. This chain's CDR3 is CASSLQTGSTNEKLFF. The CDR3 coding sequence is TGTGCCAGCAGTTTACAGACTGGCTCAACTAATGAAAAACTGTTTTTT.

This clonotype was recorded many times. The rearrangement links TRBV2 to TRBJ1-1; D unresolved. The germline V gene has CDR1 SNHLY and CDR2 FYNNEI. Trimming took 0 bases from V and 7 from J, leaving 9 bases between them. This CDR3 has 13 amino acids. The CDR3 reads CASSEALDLEAFF. CDR3 bases: TGTGCCAGCAGTGAAGCGCTTGACCTTGAAGCTTTCTTT.

This clonotype was seen repeatedly, ten times or more. CDR3 in DNA: TGTGCCACACGTGATGGGACTTATAATTCACCCCTCCACTTT. Translated, it gives CATRDGTYNSPLHF. The V call is TRBV5-5, the J call TRBJ1-6; D perhaps matches TRBD1 (5 bases). The CDR3 consists of 14 residues. Germline CDR1 SGHKS, CDR2 YYEKEE (reference sequence). V was clipped by 9 bases and J by 4 bases, with 14 bases between them.

This clonotype showed up many times. The CDR3 loop reads CSVASGGNSGANVLTF. The CDR3, as DNA: TGCAGCGTTGCGAGCGGGGGGAACTCTGGGGCCAACGTCCTGACTTTC. The chain joins TRBV29-1 to TRBJ2-6; TRBD2 matches 9 bases. The CDR3 totals 16 residues. Germline lookup yields CDR1 SQVTM and CDR2 ANQGSEA. The J segment lost 0 bases and the V segment lost 4 bases, leaving 4 bases of the junction unmatched.

This clonotype was picked up a small number of times. V and J are TRBV10-3 and TRBJ2-7, with TRBD2 as a possible D gene (5 bases). From germline, CDR1 is ENHRY and CDR2 SYGVKD. V dropped 8 bases and J dropped 3 bases, with 14 bases sitting between them. There are 13 residues in the CDR3. The CDR3 protein is CAISRAEGYEQYV. CDR3 DNA sequence: TGTGCCATCTCCCGAGCTGAGGGCTACGAGCAGTACGTC.

This clonotype occurred many times. The J gene is TRBJ1-1, the V gene TRBV27; D remains unclear. V was pared by 5 bases and J by 7 bases, with 14 bases between. The CDR3 totals 13 residues. Germline assignment: CDR1 MNHEY and CDR2 SMNVEV (reference sequence). The CDR3: CASSVGPWGEAFF. In DNA, the CDR3 is TGTGCCAGCAGTGTGGGCCCGTGGGGTGAAGCTTTCTTT.

The V call is TRBV6-2 or TRBV6-3, the J call TRBJ1-2, with 7 bases fitting TRBD1. V lost 7 bases, J lost 8 bases, and 13 bases stayed unmatched. Germline V gene data show CDR1 as MNHEY and CDR2 as SVGEGT. The CDR3 loop spans 14 amino acids. CDR3 sequence reads: CASNQRGQRGGYTF. Here the CDR3 DNA reads TGTGCCAGCAACCAGAGGGGGCAGCGCGGGGGCTACACCTTC.

This clonotype appeared a few times. The rearrangement uses TRBV10-3 and TRBJ1-2; a weak D match, TRBD1 (5 bases). V shed 10 bases and J shed 2 bases, with 14 bases lying between them. In germline, CDR1 is ENHRY, CDR2 SYGVKD. This CDR3 comprises 13 residues. The CDR3 DNA is TGTGCCACCCGGGACGGAGACAACTATGGCTACACCTTC. Translated: CATRDGDNYGYTF.

The chain couples TRBV4-1 to TRBJ1-4; the D is unclear. CDR3 length: 14 residues. Trimming removed 0 bases at V and 11 bases at J, with 13 bases between. The germline V gene encodes CDR1 MGHRA and CDR2 YSYEKL. The CDR3 loop is CASSQDGPPRKLFF. In nucleotides, the CDR3 is TGCGCCAGCAGCCAAGATGGACCCCCAAGGAAACTGTTTTTT.

V usage is TRBV4-1 and J usage is TRBJ1-5, with 7 bases matching TRBD1. Per germline, CDR1 MGHRA and CDR2 YSYEKL. The length of the CDR3 is 15 residues. The ends lost 3 bases at V and 6 bases at J; junction bases unmatched: 8. The CDR3 reads CASSQGSAGGQPQHF. The CDR3 coding sequence is TGCGCCAGCAGCCAGGGGAGCGCAGGGGGTCAGCCCCAGCATTTT.

Worth noting for this clonotype: The DNA is left out, because the CDR3 cannot be placed on it with certainty; the CDR3 is given as TCRdb lists it. J is TRBJ2-2 and V is TRBV7-2; TRBD1 reflects the table's D call only, with no check against the DNA. Germline-derived CDR1 and CDR2 are SGHTA and FQGNSA. The CDR3 is 20 residues long, ends included. The CDR3 is CASSLAGRVRGMFGRGAVFF.

This clonotype was detected ten times or more. This chain links TRBV12-3 or TRBV12-4 with TRBJ2-1; TRBD1 matches 8 bases. J was trimmed by 6 bases and V by 5 bases; bases with no gene match: 12. CDR3 size: 16 residues. The chain's CDR3 is CASSPRQGNGANEQFF. The DNA of the CDR3 is TGTGCCAGCAGTCCGCGACAGGGGAACGGGGCCAATGAGCAGTTCTTC.

The chain carries TRBV7-2 and TRBJ1-2, with 7 nucleotides matching TRBD1. V lost 5 bases and J lost 2; bases outside the gene matches: 14. In germline, CDR1 is SGHTA, CDR2 FQGNSA. The length of the CDR3 is 17 residues. The CDR3 loop reads CASSRGDRGLSNYGYTF. CDR3 DNA: TGTGCCAGCAGCCGGGGGGACAGAGGCTTAAGCAACTATGGCTACACCTTC. The variable domain in full, completed from reference TRBV7-2 and TRBJ1-2, reads GAGVSQSPSNKVTEKGKDVELRCDPISGHTALYWYRQSLGQGLEFLIYFQGNSAPDKSGLPSDRFSAERTGGSVSTLTIQRTQQEDSAVYLCASSRGDRGLSNYGYTFGSGTRLTVV.

This clonotype turned up a few times. The gene calls are TRBV7-9 and TRBJ2-2; D is undetermined. V was pared by 5 bases and J by 1 base, with 14 bases between. This CDR3 is 16 amino acids long. Germline V CDR1 and CDR2: SEHNR, FQNEAQ (reference sequence). The chain's CDR3 is CASSPQFGWNTGELFF. CDR3 coding DNA: TGTGCCAGCAGCCCACAATTTGGGTGGAACACCGGGGAGCTGTTTTTT. The full variable domain, rest sourced from reference TRBV7-9 and TRBJ2-2, is DTGVSQNPRHKITKRGQNVTFRCDPISEHNRLYWYRQTLGQGPEFLTYFQNEAQLEKSRLLSDRFSAERPKGSFSTLEIQRTEQGDSAMYLCASSPQFGWNTGELFFGEGSRLTVL.

The chain combines TRBV5-1 with TRBJ1-3; D not resolved. V lost 0 bases and J lost 4, with 11 bases in between. Germline lookup yields CDR1 SGHRS and CDR2 YFSETQ. The CDR3 extends over 15 amino acids. CDR3 in amino acids: CASSLGEGPGNTIYF. CDR3 DNA: TGCGCCAGCAGCTTGGGTGAGGGCCCGGGAAACACCATATATTTT.

This clonotype turned up a few times. The chain joins TRBV10-3 to TRBJ2-5, with D possibly being TRBD1 or TRBD2 (6 bases each). CDR3 length: 16 amino acids. Germline V lookup: CDR1 ENHRY, CDR2 SYGVKD. The V end lost 0 bases, the J end lost 7 bases, and 18 bases lay between the germline ends. The DNA for the CDR3 is TGTGCCATCAGTGAGTCGGTGGGGGGCGAAGACGGGACCCAGTACTTC. Protein: CAISESVGGEDGTQYF.